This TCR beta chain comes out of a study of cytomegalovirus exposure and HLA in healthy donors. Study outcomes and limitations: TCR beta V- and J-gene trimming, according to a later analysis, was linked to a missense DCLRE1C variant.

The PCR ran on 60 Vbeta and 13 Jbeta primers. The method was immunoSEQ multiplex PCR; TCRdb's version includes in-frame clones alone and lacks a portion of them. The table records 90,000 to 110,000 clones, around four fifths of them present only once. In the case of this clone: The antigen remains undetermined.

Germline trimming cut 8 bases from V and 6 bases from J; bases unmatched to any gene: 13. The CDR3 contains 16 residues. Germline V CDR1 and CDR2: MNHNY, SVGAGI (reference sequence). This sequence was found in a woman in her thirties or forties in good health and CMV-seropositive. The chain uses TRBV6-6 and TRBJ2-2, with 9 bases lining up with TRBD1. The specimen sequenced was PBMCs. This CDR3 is CASGRAGTGLAGELFF. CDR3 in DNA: TGTGCCAGCGGACGAGCCGGGACAGGGCTGGCCGGGGAGCTGTTTTTT.